The sequence of this TCR beta chain was determined in a study of siplizumab effects on memory and regulatory T cells. TCRdb's table, derived via immunoSEQ multiplex PCR, lists solely in-frame clones and lacks some. Seen here are about 100,000 clones, about 94% observed once, and the top ten hold 1% to 1.5%. Germline V lookup: CDR1 SNHLY, CDR2 FYNNEI. There are 16 residues in the CDR3. J lost 5 bases, V lost 1 base, and 6 bases had no gene match. The V gene is TRBV2, the J gene TRBJ1-1; TRBD1 matches 11 bases. The sample was non-Treg CD4+ T cells sorted from blood. The TCR comes from a human donor in good health. The CDR3 coding sequence is TGTGCCAGCAGTGAAGGGTTAGGGACAGGGGGAACTGAAGCTTTCTTT. Translated, it gives CASSEGLGTGGTEAFF.